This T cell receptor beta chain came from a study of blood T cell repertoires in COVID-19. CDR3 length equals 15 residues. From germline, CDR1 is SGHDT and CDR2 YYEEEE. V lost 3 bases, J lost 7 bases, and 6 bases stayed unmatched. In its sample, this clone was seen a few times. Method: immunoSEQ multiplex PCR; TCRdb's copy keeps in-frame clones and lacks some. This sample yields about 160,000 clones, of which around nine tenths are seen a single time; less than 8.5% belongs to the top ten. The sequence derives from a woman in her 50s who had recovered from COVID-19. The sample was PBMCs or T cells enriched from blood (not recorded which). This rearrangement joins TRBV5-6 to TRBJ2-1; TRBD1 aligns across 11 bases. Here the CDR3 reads CASSSGTGGTNEQFF. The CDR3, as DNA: TGTGCCAGCAGCTCGGGGACAGGGGGGACTAATGAGCAGTTCTTC.